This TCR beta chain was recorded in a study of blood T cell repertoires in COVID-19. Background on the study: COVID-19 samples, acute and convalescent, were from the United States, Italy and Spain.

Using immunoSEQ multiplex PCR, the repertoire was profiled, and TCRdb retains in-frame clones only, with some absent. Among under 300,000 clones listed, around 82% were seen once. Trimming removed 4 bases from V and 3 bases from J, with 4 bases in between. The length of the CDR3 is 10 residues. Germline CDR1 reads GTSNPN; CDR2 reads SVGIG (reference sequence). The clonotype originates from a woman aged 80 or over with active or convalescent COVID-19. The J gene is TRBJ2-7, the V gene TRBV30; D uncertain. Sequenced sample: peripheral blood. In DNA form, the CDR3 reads TGTGCCTGGACCGTCTACGAGCAGTACTTC. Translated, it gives CAWTVYEQYF. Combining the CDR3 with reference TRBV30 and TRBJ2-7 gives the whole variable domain SQTIHQWPATLVQPVGSPLSLECTVEGTSNPNLYWYRQAAGRGLQLLFYSVGIGQISSEVPQNLSASRPQDRQFILSSKKLLLSDSGFYLCAWTVYEQYFGPGTRLTVT.